This TCR beta chain came from a study of control samples from healthy donors and cancer patients. The CDR3 spans 16 residues. Germline trimming cut 1 base from V and 0 bases from J; bases unmatched to any gene: 0. In germline, CDR1 is LNHDA, CDR2 SQIVND (reference sequence). The method was immunoSEQ multiplex PCR; TCRdb's version includes in-frame clones alone and lacks a portion of them. The sample consists of over 150,000 clones, under 95% of them appearing once. In this sample, this clone turned up once. This chain uses TRBV19 with TRBJ1-5; 10 bases are a match to TRBD1. The material sequenced was blood. The clonotype originates from a woman between 18 and 30 years old in good health. The CDR3 sequence: CASSIGQGASNQPQHF. The CDR3, as DNA: TGTGCCAGTAGTATAGGACAGGGGGCTAGCAATCAGCCCCAGCATTTT. The full variable domain, completed using reference TRBV19 and TRBJ1-5, is DGGITQSPKYLFRKEGQNVTLSCEQNLNHDAMYWYRQDPGQGLRLIYYSQIVNDFQKGDIAEGYSVSREKKESFPLTVTSAQKNPTAFYLCASSIGQGASNQPQHFGDGTRLSIL.